These 12 T cell receptor beta chains share one sample of origin, sequenced in a study of T cell responses to AZD1222 COVID-19 vaccine. This table comes from immunoSEQ multiplex PCR, and its TCRdb copy is limited to in-frame clones, with some not included. The table has some 90,000 clones, approximately 90% seen once. The material sequenced was peripheral blood, taken on day 0 of MenACWY control vaccination. These receptors originate from an adult in good health.

V gene TRBV15 combines with J gene TRBJ1-4; 9 positions match TRBD1. The CDR3 sequence is 16 residues long. Germline V lookup: CDR1 LNHNV, CDR2 YYDKDF (reference sequence). After removal of 1 base from V and 4 bases from J, the junction contained 4 bases not matched to a gene. CDR3 sequence reads: CATSRAPGQGNEKLFF. CDR3 coding DNA: TGTGCCACCAGCAGAGCCCCGGGACAGGGTAATGAAAAACTGTTTTTT.

On this clone: The sample carries other DNA sequences with the same CDR3. This chain links TRBV19 with TRBJ1-5; 7 nucleotides align to TRBD1. The V gene end was trimmed by 2 bases and the J gene end by 2 bases; junction bases not matched to a gene: 0. The CDR3 covers 14 residues. Germline V lookup: CDR1 LNHDA, CDR2 SQIVND (reference sequence). The CDR3 region is CASSIQGGNQPQHF. CDR3 nucleotides: TGTGCCAGTAGTATACAGGGGGGCAATCAGCCCCAGCATTTT. The full variable domain, rest sourced from reference TRBV19 and TRBJ1-5, is DGGITQSPKYLFRKEGQNVTLSCEQNLNHDAMYWYRQDPGQGLRLIYYSQIVNDFQKGDIAEGYSVSREKKESFPLTVTSAQKNPTAFYLCASSIQGGNQPQHFGDGTRLSIL.

This clone was seen just once. J is TRBJ2-2 and V is TRBV6-5; the match to TRBD1 covers 8 bases. This CDR3 has 14 amino acids. J gave up 9 bases and V 4 bases, and 7 bases lay outside the gene matches. The germline gives CDR1 MNHEY, CDR2 SVGAGI. The CDR3 reads CASSSPDRDRELFF. The CDR3 DNA follows: TGTGCCAGCAGTTCTCCGGACAGGGACAGGGAGCTGTTTTTT.

The chain employs TRBV11-2 and TRBJ1-2, with D possibly being TRBD1 (5 bases). Trimming left V 4 bases short and J 8 bases short, with 11 bases between. CDR3 length: 12 residues. Germline lookup yields CDR1 SGHAT and CDR2 FQNNGV. CDR3 residues: CASSSFGTGYTF. CDR3 bases: TGTGCCAGCAGCTCCTTTGGGACCGGCTACACCTTC.

This clone was observed a single time. V is TRBV7-2 and J is TRBJ2-7; no clear D gene. V lost 5 bases, J lost 0 bases, and 2 bases lay in between. This CDR3 has 11 amino acids. The germline V gene encodes CDR1 SGHTA and CDR2 FQGNSA. The CDR3 bases are TGTGCCAGCAGCCCCTCCTACGAGCAGTACTTC. Translation gives CASSPSYEQYF.

The CDR3 sequence: CASSLTTWEQYF. The CDR3 nucleotides are TGTGCCAGCAGTTTAACGACCTGGGAGCAGTACTTC. The V gene is TRBV28, the J gene TRBJ2-7; no clear D gene. V was shortened by 2 bases and J by 7 bases, with 9 bases between the two germline ends. The CDR3 has 12 amino acids. CDR1 is MDHEN and CDR2 is SYDVKM in the germline V gene. Filled out from reference TRBV28 and TRBJ2-7, the complete variable domain reads DVKVTQSSRYLVKRTGEKVFLECVQDMDHENMFWYRQDPGLGLRLIYFSYDVKMKEKGDIPEGYSVSREKKERFSLILESASTNQTSMYLCASSLTTWEQYFGPGTRLTVT.

V and J are TRBV11-1 and TRBJ2-7; 9 bases agree with TRBD1. CDR3 length: 15 residues. Trimming cost V 4 bases and J 3 bases; bases outside gene matches: 7. The germline V gene has CDR1 SGHAT and CDR2 FQDESV (reference sequence). CDR3: CASSYGTGTYYEQYF. DNA of the CDR3: TGTGCCAGCAGCTACGGGACAGGGACATACTACGAGCAGTACTTC.

The chain couples TRBV29-1 to TRBJ1-1, with TRBD1 matching over 9 bases. The trim removed 3 bases at V and 7 bases at J, leaving 6 bases unmatched. This CDR3 spans 13 amino acids. Germline-derived CDR1 and CDR2 are SQVTM and ANQGSEA. The chain's CDR3 is CSVDRTGADEAFF. DNA for the CDR3: TGCAGCGTTGACCGGACAGGGGCAGATGAAGCTTTCTTT.

The count of this clone is one. This rearrangement joins TRBV5-1 to TRBJ2-3, with 8 positions matching TRBD2. V lost 3 bases and J lost 6; bases outside the gene matches: 6. The germline CDR1 and CDR2 sequences are SGHRS and YFSETQ. This CDR3 has 14 amino acids. Here the CDR3 reads CASSSGLALDTQYF. CDR3 in DNA: TGCGCCAGCAGCTCCGGACTAGCACTCGATACGCAGTATTTT.

V and J are TRBV5-1 and TRBJ1-4, with D perhaps matching TRBD1 (6 bases). V lost 4 bases and J lost 0, with 22 bases in between. The CDR3 totals 19 residues. Germline values: CDR1 SGHRS, CDR2 YFSETQ. CDR3 region: CASSPTGWAQMATNEKLFF. The CDR3 region has the DNA TGCGCCAGCAGCCCCACAGGGTGGGCACAGATGGCAACTAATGAAAAACTGTTTTTT.

The chain employs TRBV28 and TRBJ2-1; D not certain. The germline V gene has CDR1 MDHEN and CDR2 SYDVKM. The CDR3 totals 13 residues. V gave up 4 bases and J gave up 6 bases, with 10 bases separating them. The CDR3 here is CASSWSHSNEQFF. The CDR3 region has the DNA TGTGCCAGCAGTTGGTCCCATTCCAATGAGCAGTTCTTC.

V usage is TRBV19 and J usage is TRBJ1-5, with TRBD1 identical over 12 bases. V lost 4 bases to trimming and J lost 6 bases; unmatched junction nucleotides: 10. This CDR3 spans 17 amino acids. Germline CDR1 LNHDA, CDR2 SQIVND (reference sequence). The CDR3 DNA is TGTGCCAGTAGTACGCCAGTAGGGACAGGGGGCACTCAGCCCCAGCATTTT. It yields the protein CASSTPVGTGGTQPQHF. Full variable domain (missing parts from reference TRBV19 and TRBJ1-5): DGGITQSPKYLFRKEGQNVTLSCEQNLNHDAMYWYRQDPGQGLRLIYYSQIVNDFQKGDIAEGYSVSREKKESFPLTVTSAQKNPTAFYLCASSTPVGTGGTQPQHFGDGTRLSIL.